This T cell receptor beta chain appears in the sequencing data of a study of OX40 agonist ivuxolimab in advanced cancers. Background on the study: It was permissible to have had prior anti-PD-1, anti-PD-L1 or anti-CTLA-4 therapy, and less than 45% had some.

On this clone itself: Antigen unknown.

With autoimmune disease history or systemic immunosuppression, patients were excluded. Sequencing was performed with immunoSEQ multiplex PCR; in TCRdb, only in-frame clones are kept and a portion is missing. This table has around 97,000 clones, roughly 80% appearing once. Points from the study as a whole: CD4+ and CD8+ T cells in blood underwent clonal expansion by week 6 at 0.1 to 3.0 mg/kg. Expanded peripheral T cell antigen specificity was not determined.

The CDR3 loop spans 15 amino acids. The germline V gene encodes CDR1 SGHRS and CDR2 YFSETQ. Germline trimming cut 0 bases from V and 6 bases from J; bases unmatched to any gene: 2. Sequences were derived from CD4+ or CD8+ T cells sorted from blood, sampled in a trial of the OX40 agonist ivuxolimab. This TCR was recovered from an adult with an advanced solid tumor such as melanoma, head and neck, liver or kidney cancer. V usage is TRBV5-1 and J usage is TRBJ2-2; 10 bases line up with TRBD2. Here the CDR3 DNA reads TGCGCCAGCAGCTTGGCCACTAGCGGGGCCGGGGAGCTGTTTTTT. It is translated as CASSLATSGAGELFF.